Listed below are T cell receptor beta chains from one sample, sequenced in a study of blood T cells in healthy people across ages. TCRdb passed the 5' RACE reads through MiXCR, listing each CDR3 protein once. The repertoire holds approximately 1,100,000 distinct CDR3 sequences, 40% to 50% seen once, with approximately 17% in the top ten. Sequenced: blood. These TCRs come from a woman aged 55-69 years in good health. Each CDR3 is given with its conserved first and last residue. D genes are given only for firm matches. Not all rows give a size; the values are once, few, many and, for expanded clones, a class.

TGTGCCAGCAGCTTACCCCCATGGGACAGAAAAAAACAAATCTACAATGAGCAGTTCTTC | CASSLPPWDRKKQIYNEQFF | - | TRBD1 | TRBJ2-1 | TRBV7-8
TGTGCCAGCAGCGGAGAAGTTACCTACAATGAGCAGTTCTTC | CASSGEVTYNEQFF | once | - | TRBJ2-1 | TRBV9
TGCAGTACTACCGGGACAGGGCTGACAGATACGCAGTATTTT | CSTTGTGLTDTQYF | - | TRBD1 | TRBJ2-3 | TRBV20-1
TGTGCCAGCAGTCCTCAGAGTGATTTGGATACGCAGTATTTT | CASSPQSDLDTQYF | few | - | TRBJ2-3 | TRBV27
TGCGCCAGCAGCCAAGCGTCCTTTCCAAACACAGATACGCAGTATTTT | CASSQASFPNTDTQYF | - | - | TRBJ2-3 | TRBV4-1
TGCAGTGCTAGAATTAGCGGGACTGGACTCACAGATACGCAGTATTTT | CSARISGTGLTDTQYF | - | TRBD2 | TRBJ2-3 | TRBV20-1
TGCGCCAGCAGCCGCATTGGGGACACCAACACCGGGGAGCTGTTTTTT | CASSRIGDTNTGELFF | - | - | TRBJ2-2 | TRBV5-1
TGCGCCAGCAGCCCGGACAGGGGGCACGGTACGCAGTATTTT | CASSPDRGHGTQYF | - | TRBD1 | TRBJ2-3 | TRBV5-1
TGTGCCAGCAGCTTAGATGGGGAGGGAGAAAAACTGTTTTTT | CASSLDGEGEKLFF | few | - | TRBJ1-4 | TRBV7-2
TGTGCCATCAGTGAGTCGATGTCATCTGGAGGAGTGAGGAAAAACATTCAGTACTTC | CAISESMSSGGVRKNIQYF | - | - | TRBJ2-4 | TRBV10-3
TGTGCCACCAGCAGTGGGGCCTCGACGGGATGGCCCCAGCATTTT | CATSSGASTGWPQHF | - | - | TRBJ1-5 | TRBV15
TGTGCCAGCAGTCCAGCCACCGGCAATCGGCCCCAGCATTTT | CASSPATGNRPQHF | - | - | TRBJ1-5 | TRBV6-1
TGTGCCTGGAGTGTCGGCAGTTCCTACGAGCAGTACTTC | CAWSVGSSYEQYF | - | - | TRBJ2-7 | TRBV30
TGTGCCAGCAGTTTGAGGGACGAGACCCAGTACTTC | CASSLRDETQYF | few | - | TRBJ2-5 | TRBV12-3/TRBV12-4
TGTGCCAGCAGTTACTCGACGGAGCAGCCCCAGCATTTT | CASSYSTEQPQHF | - | - | TRBJ1-5 | TRBV6-6
TGCAGTGCTAGAGATAGACAGGGGAGCCAGAACTATGGCTACACCTTC | CSARDRQGSQNYGYTF | - | TRBD1 | TRBJ1-2 | TRBV20-1
TGTGCCAGCAGGAACAGGGACAGGGGGATCGGGGAGCTGTTTTTT | CASRNRDRGIGELFF | - | TRBD1 | TRBJ2-2 | TRBV6-5
TGTGCCAGCAGCGTCCCCTTTAATCGGACTCTTAACACCGGGGAGCTGTTTTTT | CASSVPFNRTLNTGELFF | - | - | TRBJ2-2 | TRBV7-2
TGTGCCAGCAGTTTTGGGGGGGTTGGGGCCAACGTCCTGACTTTC | CASSFGGVGANVLTF | few | TRBD2 | TRBJ2-6 | TRBV28
TGTGCCAGCACCCCCACCAGGTACACTGAAGCTTTCTTT | CASTPTRYTEAFF | - | - | TRBJ1-1 | TRBV6-6
TGTGCCAGCATCGAAACCCCGGGACGGCAAGCCTACGAGCAGTACTTC | CASIETPGRQAYEQYF | few | - | TRBJ2-7 | TRBV27
TGTGCCAGCAGTTGGACAGGGGACTCCAACGAGCAGTACTTC | CASSWTGDSNEQYF | - | TRBD1 | TRBJ2-7 | TRBV27
TGTGCCAGCAGCGCAAGACAGGGAGCGAACACTGAAGCTTTCTTT | CASSARQGANTEAFF | once | - | TRBJ1-1 | TRBV21-1
TGTGCCAGCAGTTCCGGGGACAGGGGCTCCTACAATGAGCAGTTCTTC | CASSSGDRGSYNEQFF | - | TRBD1 | TRBJ2-1 | TRBV12-3/TRBV12-4
TGTGCCAGCAGTCCGGGGACTAGCGAGTTTGAGACCCAGTACTTC | CASSPGTSEFETQYF | few | TRBD2 | TRBJ2-5 | TRBV6-6
TGCGCCAGCAGCTTGGTTTGGGACAGGAACACTGAAGCTTTCTTT | CASSLVWDRNTEAFF | - | TRBD1 | TRBJ1-1 | TRBV5-1
TGCGCCAGCAGCCAAGCTCACGAGCAGTACTTC | CASSQAHEQYF | - | - | TRBJ2-7 | TRBV4-1
TGCAGTGCTAGAGCGCTAGCGGGAGGGGTGGGGGAGACCCAGTACTTC | CSARALAGGVGETQYF | few | TRBD2 | TRBJ2-5 | TRBV20-1
TGCAGTGCCCCCGATACCCGGCTACGCACAGATACGCAGTATTTT | CSAPDTRLRTDTQYF | once | - | TRBJ2-3 | TRBV20-1
TGTGCCAGCAGCCGAGGACAGCTTGAGCAGTACTTC | CASSRGQLEQYF | - | - | TRBJ2-7 | TRBV6-2/TRBV6-3
TGTGCCAGCAGTATCCAGGGTTCTAGCACAGATACGCAGTATTTT | CASSIQGSSTDTQYF | - | - | TRBJ2-3 | TRBV28
TGCAGCGTTGAAGAACGGGGCCACCACTACGAGCAGTACTTC | CSVEERGHHYEQYF | few | - | TRBJ2-7 | TRBV29-1
TGTGCCAGCAGTTACTCGGTTTGGAGTAAGGACAATGAGCAGTTCTTC | CASSYSVWSKDNEQFF | - | - | TRBJ2-1 | TRBV6-5
TGTGCCAGCAGTGAAGGGTGGAAGGGTCTCCTCCACTTT | CASSEGWKGLLHF | - | - | TRBJ1-6 | TRBV2
TGTGCCACCAGCGTCGACAGAAATTACGAGCAGTACTTC | CATSVDRNYEQYF | few | - | TRBJ2-7 | TRBV15
TGCGCCAGCAGTAGAACGGGACAGGGGTACGGATTTAACTATGGCTACACCTTC | CASSRTGQGYGFNYGYTF | few | TRBD1 | TRBJ1-2 | TRBV10-1
TGTGCCAGCAGTTGGGTCAGGCCCGCAGATACGCAGTATTTT | CASSWVRPADTQYF | few | - | TRBJ2-3 | TRBV28
TGCGCCAGCAGCTTGGCCCCAGGGAGCAACTATGGCTACACCTTC | CASSLAPGSNYGYTF | few | - | TRBJ1-2 | TRBV5-1
TGTGCCACCAGCGAACAGGGAGGTGCCTACGAGCAGTACTTC | CATSEQGGAYEQYF | - | - | TRBJ2-7 | TRBV15
TGTGCCAGCAGCCAAGTTAAGGGGCGCAATGAGCAGTTCTTC | CASSQVKGRNEQFF | few | - | TRBJ2-1 | TRBV14
TGTGCCAGCAGTCAGGGAACCCACTATGGCTACACCTTC | CASSQGTHYGYTF | - | - | TRBJ1-2 | TRBV25-1
TGTGCCAGCGCAAGGGGGAGCGGGACAGCCTACGAGCAGTACTTC | CASARGSGTAYEQYF | few | - | TRBJ2-7 | TRBV27
TGTGCCAGCAGTACACCAGATACGCAGTATTTT | CASSTPDTQYF | - | - | TRBJ2-3 | TRBV28
TGCGCCAGCAGCTTGGCCCTCGGCAGGGGTGGTTATGGCTACACCTTC | CASSLALGRGGYGYTF | - | - | TRBJ1-2 | TRBV5-1
TGTGCCAGCAGCCAAGGCGGGACTAGGCCTGGCGATGAGCAGTTCTTC | CASSQGGTRPGDEQFF | - | TRBD2 | TRBJ2-1 | TRBV3-1
TGCAGCGTTTCTACAGGGGGAGGGGTCCAAGAGACCCAGTACTTC | CSVSTGGGVQETQYF | many | - | TRBJ2-5 | TRBV29-1
TGTGCCAGCACTAACGGCGGGAGGGACCTTAATGAGCAGTTCTTC | CASTNGGRDLNEQFF | once | TRBD2 | TRBJ2-1 | TRBV28
TGTGCCAGCAGCGCCGTGGGACAGGTCCTCAACGAGCAGTACTTC | CASSAVGQVLNEQYF | - | TRBD1 | TRBJ2-7 | TRBV12-3/TRBV12-4